Shown below are 26 T cell receptor beta chains from a single sample sequenced in a study of blood T cell repertoires in COVID-19. Here immunoSEQ multiplex PCR was the method, and the copy in TCRdb shows in-frame clones only, minus some. The data hold 250,000 or so clones, with 85% observed a single time. The specimen sequenced was PBMCs or T cells enriched from blood (not recorded which). These receptors were collected from a woman between 45 and 60 years old who had been exposed to COVID-19.

This chain uses TRBV19 with TRBJ2-2; D remains ambiguous. The V gene's germline CDR1 is LNHDA and CDR2 SQIVND (reference sequence). This CDR3 is built from 14 residues. The V and J ends lost 4 bases and 5 bases respectively, with 11 bases between them. The CDR3 reads CASSKVSVTGELFF. The CDR3 DNA sequence: TGTGCCAGTAGTAAAGTCAGTGTGACCGGGGAGCTGTTTTTT.

The chain has TRBV12-3 or TRBV12-4 and TRBJ2-7; D might be TRBD2 (6 bases). V shed 3 bases and J shed 9 bases, with 12 bases lying between them. CDR3 length: 12 amino acids. Here the CDR3 DNA reads TGTGCCAGCAGTTTCGGAGGGGACGGGCAGTACTTC. This sequence encodes CASSFGGDGQYF.

V gene TRBV7-3 combines with J gene TRBJ2-5; 8 nucleotides match TRBD2. The junction had 9 bases not matched to a gene; V was cut back by 6 bases and J by 6 bases. CDR3 length: 14 amino acids. CDR1 SGHTA and CDR2 FQGTGA come from the germline V gene. The DNA of the CDR3 is TGTGCCAGCAGTCTGGCGGGGGGCGGGAAGACCCAGTACTTC. Its protein product is CASSLAGGGKTQYF.

The chain combines TRBV3-1 (or the pseudogene TRBV3-2) with TRBJ2-7; 7 bases line up with TRBD2. The ends lost 2 bases at V and 6 bases at J; junction bases unmatched: 13. CDR3 length: 16 amino acids. The germline CDR1 and CDR2 sequences are LGHDT and YNNKEL (reference sequence). The CDR3 sequence is CASSQSSVGGTSEQYF. The CDR3 DNA sequence: TGTGCCAGCAGCCAATCCTCTGTGGGGGGGACTTCCGAGCAGTACTTC.

This chain uses TRBV9 with TRBJ1-3, with D unclear. Germline-derived CDR1 and CDR2 are SGDLS and YYNGEE. V lost 0 bases to trimming and J lost 1 base, with 8 bases between them. The CDR3 sequence is 15 residues long. The CDR3 DNA reads as TGTGCCAGCAGCGTAGTTCCGGGTTCTGGAAACACCATATATTTT. This codes for CASSVVPGSGNTIYF. The entire variable domain, with the rest obtained from reference TRBV9 and TRBJ1-3, is as follows: DSGVTQTPKHLITATGQRVTLRCSPRSGDLSVYWYQQSLDQGLQFLIQYYNGEERAKGNILERFSAQQFPDLHSELNLSSLELGDSALYFCASSVVPGSGNTIYFGEGSWLTVV.

This chain links TRBV11-2 with TRBJ2-7; 8 positions agree with TRBD1. Trimming at V came to 2 bases and at J to 5 bases, leaving 5 bases not matched to a gene. The CDR3 contains 14 residues. Germline CDR1 is SGHAT and CDR2 is FQNNGV. CDR3 sequence reads: CASSLLGQDHEQYF. The CDR3 DNA sequence: TGTGCCAGCAGCTTATTGGGACAGGACCACGAGCAGTACTTC.

This clone was detected once. V usage is TRBV7-6 and J usage is TRBJ1-1, with 7 bases that match TRBD1. Germline CDR1 and CDR2: SGHVS and FNYEAQ. The CDR3 has 14 amino acids. The V segment lost 7 bases and the J segment 4 bases; nucleotides outside the gene matches: 9. The CDR3 sequence: CASTQGDRGTEAFF. The CDR3 DNA reads as TGTGCCAGCACCCAGGGGGACCGAGGCACTGAAGCTTTCTTT.

The chain employs TRBV24-1 and TRBJ2-2; the match to TRBD2 covers 8 bases. CDR3 size: 16 residues. The V gene end was trimmed by 4 bases and the J gene end by 5 bases; junction bases not matched to a gene: 8. Germline V gene sequence: CDR1 KGHDR, CDR2 SFDVKD. Here the CDR3 reads CATSDSHSGDTGELFF. CDR3 sequence (DNA): TGTGCCACCAGTGACTCTCATAGCGGGGATACCGGGGAGCTGTTTTTT.

The genes are TRBV10-1 and TRBJ2-3, with 8 bases matching TRBD2. This CDR3 contains 15 residues. The germline V gene has CDR1 WNHNN and CDR2 SYGVQD (reference sequence). Trimming cost V 0 bases and J 9 bases; bases outside gene matches: 8. CDR3 amino acids: CASSESRGGEGTQYF. DNA of the CDR3: TGCGCCAGCAGTGAGTCCCGGGGGGGCGAGGGGACGCAGTATTTT.

The V gene is TRBV7-3, the J gene TRBJ2-5; 8 positions match TRBD2. In germline, CDR1 is SGHTA, CDR2 FQGTGA. Trimming cost V 4 bases and J 5 bases; bases outside gene matches: 18. The CDR3 consists of 18 residues. The CDR3 region has the DNA TGTGCCAGCAGCTCCGAGCCTCGGGGGGGCTTTGGTTTGGAGACCCAGTACTTC. Translated, it gives CASSSEPRGGFGLETQYF.

The V gene is TRBV7-6, the J gene TRBJ1-1; TRBD1 agrees at 9 bases. This CDR3 spans 15 amino acids. CDR1 and CDR2 from the germline V gene are SGHVS and FNYEAQ. J was trimmed by 7 bases and V by 1 base; bases with no gene match: 7. The CDR3 is CASSLGTGESLEAFF. In DNA form, the CDR3 reads TGTGCCAGCAGCTTAGGGACAGGGGAGAGCCTTGAAGCTTTCTTT. Full variable domain (remainder filled in from reference TRBV7-6 and TRBJ1-1): GAGVSQSPRYKVTKRGQDVALRCDPISGHVSLYWYRQALGQGPEFLTYFNYEAQQDKSGLPNDRFSAERPEGSISTLTIQRTEQRDSAMYRCASSLGTGESLEAFFGQGTRLTVV.

This chain connects TRBV13 to TRBJ1-2; D perhaps matches TRBD1 (5 bases). With 3 bases removed from V and 0 bases from J, the gap between germline ends came to 14 bases. Looked up from germline, CDR1 is PRHDT and CDR2 is FYEKMQ (reference sequence). This CDR3 spans 16 amino acids. DNA for the CDR3: TGTGCCAGCAGCTTCACCCCCACGGGGGCTAACTATGGCTACACCTTC. Amino acids: CASSFTPTGANYGYTF. The complete variable domain, with remaining parts taken from reference TRBV13 and TRBJ1-2, reads AAGVIQSPRHLIKEKRETATLKCYPIPRHDTVYWYQQGPGQDPQFLISFYEKMQSDKGSIPDRFSAQQFSDYHSELNMSSLELGDSALYFCASSFTPTGANYGYTFGSGTRLTVV.

The chain recombines TRBV6-6 with TRBJ1-2, with a tentative D call TRBD1 (6 bases). With 5 bases removed from V and 0 bases from J, the gap between germline ends came to 13 bases. CDR3 size: 15 residues. Germline CDR1 and CDR2: MNHNY and SVGAGI (reference sequence). The chain's CDR3 is CASSLWTAANYGYTF. The CDR3 nucleotides read TGTGCCAGCAGTCTGTGGACAGCGGCTAACTATGGCTACACCTTC.

This chain links TRBV28 with TRBJ1-4; D is perhaps TRBD1 (6 bases). Trimming left V 2 bases short and J 4 bases short, with 11 bases between. CDR1 and CDR2 (germline): MDHEN, SYDVKM. The CDR3 length is 15 residues. The CDR3 spells CASSLGQGFNEKLFF. The CDR3 nucleotides read TGTGCCAGCAGTTTAGGCCAGGGGTTTAATGAAAAACTGTTTTTT.

This clone appeared a few times. The chain employs TRBV14 and TRBJ1-3; D unresolved. The CDR3 loop spans 15 amino acids. The germline V gene encodes CDR1 SGHDN and CDR2 FVKESK. Between the trimmed V and J ends, which lost 2 bases and 0 bases, there was a span of 8 bases. The CDR3 nucleotides are TGTGCCAGCAGCCAATTCACATACTCTGGAAACACCATATATTTT. This sequence encodes CASSQFTYSGNTIYF.

The chain carries TRBV29-1 and TRBJ1-1, with 7 bases aligning to TRBD1. The CDR3 is made up of 12 amino acids. V lost 7 bases and J lost 5; bases outside the gene matches: 7. Germline-derived CDR1 and CDR2 are SQVTM and ANQGSEA. CDR3 sequence reads: CSAAQGRTEAFF. CDR3 in DNA: TGCAGCGCTGCACAGGGGAGGACTGAAGCTTTCTTT.

This clone has just a few counts. This chain joins TRBV19 and TRBJ1-1; D gene uncertain. This CDR3 spans 13 amino acids. CDR1 is LNHDA, CDR2 SQIVND, per germline (reference sequence). The germline V and J ends were trimmed by 3 bases and 2 bases, with 7 bases remaining between them. CDR3 protein: CASSMAINTEAFF. Written as DNA, the CDR3 is TGTGCCAGTAGTATGGCAATTAACACTGAAGCTTTCTTT.

This chain uses TRBV15 with TRBJ2-3; weak D call: TRBD1 (6 bases). This CDR3 is 16 amino acids long. CDR1 LNHNV and CDR2 YYDKDF come from the germline V gene (reference sequence). The V and J ends lost 5 bases and 4 bases respectively, with 19 bases between them. CDR3 amino acids: CATSEVMGAEADTQYF. CDR3 DNA sequence: TGTGCCACCAGCGAAGTCATGGGGGCGGAGGCAGATACGCAGTATTTT.

This sequence joins TRBV9 and TRBJ1-1; TRBD1 aligns across 8 bases. J was trimmed by 4 bases and V by 3 bases; bases with no gene match: 5. The CDR3 sequence is 14 residues long. CDR1 is SGDLS, CDR2 YYNGEE, per germline. The CDR3 loop is CASSADRGGTEAFF. The CDR3 nucleotides are TGTGCCAGCAGCGCCGACAGGGGAGGCACTGAAGCTTTCTTT. Drawing the rest from reference TRBV9 and TRBJ1-1, the complete variable domain is DSGVTQTPKHLITATGQRVTLRCSPRSGDLSVYWYQQSLDQGLQFLIQYYNGEERAKGNILERFSAQQFPDLHSELNLSSLELGDSALYFCASSADRGGTEAFFGQGTRLTVV.

The gene calls are TRBV15 and TRBJ2-3, with unresolved D. Germline V gene data show CDR1 as LNHNV and CDR2 as YYDKDF (reference sequence). Trimming pared 5 bases from V and 1 base from J, leaving 10 bases between. The CDR3 has 14 residues. The CDR3 region is CATSRWPGTDTQYF. The CDR3 DNA is TGTGCCACCAGCCGCTGGCCCGGCACAGATACGCAGTATTTT.

The chain links TRBV7-9 to TRBJ1-5; TRBD1 is a possible D gene (5 bases). The length of the CDR3 is 13 residues. CDR1 is SEHNR, CDR2 FQNEAQ, per germline (reference sequence). V was shortened by 3 bases and J by 7 bases, with 10 bases between the two germline ends. The CDR3 protein is CASSFGGAQPQHF. CDR3 nucleotide sequence: TGTGCCAGCAGCTTCGGAGGGGCCCAGCCCCAGCATTTT.

This chain links TRBV25-1 with TRBJ1-1, with TRBD1 matching 7 bases. V shed 8 bases, J shed 6 bases, and the junction held 9 bases outside the gene matches. Germline values: CDR1 MGHDK, CDR2 SYGVNS. The CDR3 extends over 13 amino acids. CDR3 DNA: TGTGCCAGCCATTCTGACAGGGAGGCTGAAGCTTTCTTT. It translates to CASHSDREAEAFF.

This clone was observed a single time. CDR3 sequence (DNA): TGTGCCAGCAGTGACCCGGGAATGGGGACCCAGTACTTC. Its protein is CASSDPGMGTQYF. The genes are TRBV25-1 and TRBJ2-5; D may be TRBD2 (5 bases). Trimming cost V 3 bases and J 7 bases, with 12 bases left between them. The CDR3 is 13 residues long. Per germline, CDR1 MGHDK and CDR2 SYGVNS.

The rearrangement uses TRBV5-1 and TRBJ2-7; possible D gene TRBD1, 5 bases. Trimming shortened V by 5 bases and J by 7 bases, and 22 bases separated the two germline ends. CDR1 is SGHRS and CDR2 is YFSETQ in the germline V gene. The CDR3 has 15 amino acids. CDR3 nucleotide sequence: TGCGCCAGCAGAGTGACAGATTTCCATAGGGGAGAGCAGTACTTC. Translated: CASRVTDFHRGEQYF. The variable domain in full, completed from reference TRBV5-1 and TRBJ2-7, reads KAGVTQTPRYLIKTRGQQVTLSCSPISGHRSVSWYQQTPGQGLQFLFEYFSETQRNKGNFPGRFSGRQFSNSRSEMNVSTLELGDSALYLCASRVTDFHRGEQYFGPGTRLTVT.

The chain joins TRBV29-1 to TRBJ2-5, with D perhaps TRBD2 (6 bases). Germline V gene lookup returns CDR1 SQVTM and CDR2 ANQGSEA. There are 13 residues in the CDR3. V gave up 4 bases and J gave up 4 bases, with 13 bases separating them. The DNA of the CDR3 is TGCAGCGTTGGAGTGGGGGGTATAGAGACCCAGTACTTC. This encodes CSVGVGGIETQYF.

The count of this clone is one. This rearrangement joins TRBV19 to TRBJ1-1; D ambiguous. The V gene lost 9 bases and the J gene lost 4 bases, with 18 bases spanning the gap. Per the germline V gene, CDR1 is LNHDA and CDR2 is SQIVND (reference sequence). The CDR3 extends over 14 amino acids. CDR3 region: CASLNSSRGTEAFF. The DNA of the CDR3 is TGTGCCAGCCTAAACTCAAGTCGGGGCACTGAAGCTTTCTTT.